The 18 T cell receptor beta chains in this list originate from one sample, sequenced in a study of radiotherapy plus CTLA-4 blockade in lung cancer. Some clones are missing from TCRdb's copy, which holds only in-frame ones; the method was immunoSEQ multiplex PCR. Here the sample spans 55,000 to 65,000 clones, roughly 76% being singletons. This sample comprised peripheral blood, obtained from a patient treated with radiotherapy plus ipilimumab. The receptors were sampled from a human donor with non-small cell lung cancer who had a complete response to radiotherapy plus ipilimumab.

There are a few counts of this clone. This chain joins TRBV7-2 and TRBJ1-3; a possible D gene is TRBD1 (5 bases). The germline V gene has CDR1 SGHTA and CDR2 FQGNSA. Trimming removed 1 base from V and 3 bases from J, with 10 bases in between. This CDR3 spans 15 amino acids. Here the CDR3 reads CASSLGTTHGNTIYF. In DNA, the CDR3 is TGTGCCAGCAGCTTAGGGACAACCCATGGAAACACCATATATTTT.

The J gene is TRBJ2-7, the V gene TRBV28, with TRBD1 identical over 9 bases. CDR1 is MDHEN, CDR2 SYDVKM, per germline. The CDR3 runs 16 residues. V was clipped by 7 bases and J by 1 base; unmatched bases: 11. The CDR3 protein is CASTPLGTGPSYEQYF. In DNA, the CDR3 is TGTGCCAGCACCCCTCTTGGGACAGGGCCTTCCTACGAGCAGTACTTC.

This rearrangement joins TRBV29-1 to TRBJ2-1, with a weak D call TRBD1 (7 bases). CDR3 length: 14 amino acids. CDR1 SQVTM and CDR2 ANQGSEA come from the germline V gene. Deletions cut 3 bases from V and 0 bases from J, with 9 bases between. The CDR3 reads CSVERDSSYNEQFF. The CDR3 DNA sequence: TGCAGCGTTGAGCGGGACAGCTCCTACAATGAGCAGTTCTTC.

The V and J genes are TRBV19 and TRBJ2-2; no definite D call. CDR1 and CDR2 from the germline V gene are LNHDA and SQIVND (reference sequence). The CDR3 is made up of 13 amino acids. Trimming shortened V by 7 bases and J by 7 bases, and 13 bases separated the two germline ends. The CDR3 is CASTISGGGELFF. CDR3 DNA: TGTGCCAGTACCATCTCCGGCGGCGGGGAGCTGTTTTTT.

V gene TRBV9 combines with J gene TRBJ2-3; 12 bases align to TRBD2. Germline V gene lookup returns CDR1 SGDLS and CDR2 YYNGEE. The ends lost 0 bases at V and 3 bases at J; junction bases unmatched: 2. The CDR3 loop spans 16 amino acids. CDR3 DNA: TGTGCCAGCAGCGTAGAGGGACTAGCGGGTACAGATACGCAGTATTTT. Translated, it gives CASSVEGLAGTDTQYF.

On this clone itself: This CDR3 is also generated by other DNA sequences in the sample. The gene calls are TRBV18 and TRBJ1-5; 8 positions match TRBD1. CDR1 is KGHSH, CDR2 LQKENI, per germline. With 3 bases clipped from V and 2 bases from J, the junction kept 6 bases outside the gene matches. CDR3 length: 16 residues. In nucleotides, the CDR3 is TGTGCCAGCTCACCGACTCCGGGACAGGGCAATCAGCCCCAGCATTTT. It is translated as CASSPTPGQGNQPQHF.

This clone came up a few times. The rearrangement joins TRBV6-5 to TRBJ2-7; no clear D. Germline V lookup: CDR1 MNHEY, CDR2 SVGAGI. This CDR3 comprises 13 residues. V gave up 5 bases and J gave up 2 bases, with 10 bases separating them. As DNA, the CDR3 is TGTGCCAGCAGTACGAGACAACCCTACGAGCAGTACTTC. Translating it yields CASSTRQPYEQYF.

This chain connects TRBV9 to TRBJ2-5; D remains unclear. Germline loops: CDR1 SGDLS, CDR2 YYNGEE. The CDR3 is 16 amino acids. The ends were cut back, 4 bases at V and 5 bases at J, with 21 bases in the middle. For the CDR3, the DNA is TGTGCCAGCAGCCGCTTCACCGATAGCTCTGGGGAGACCCAGTACTTC. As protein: CASSRFTDSSGETQYF. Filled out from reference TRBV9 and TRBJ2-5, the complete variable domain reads DSGVTQTPKHLITATGQRVTLRCSPRSGDLSVYWYQQSLDQGLQFLIQYYNGEERAKGNILERFSAQQFPDLHSELNLSSLELGDSALYFCASSRFTDSSGETQYFGPGTRLLVL.

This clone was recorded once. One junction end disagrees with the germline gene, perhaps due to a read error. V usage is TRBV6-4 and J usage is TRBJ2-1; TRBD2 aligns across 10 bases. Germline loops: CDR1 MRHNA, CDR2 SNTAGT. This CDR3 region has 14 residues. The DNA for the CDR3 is TGTGCCAGCAGTATTCTTAGCGGGGGGAATGAGCAGCTCTTC. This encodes CASSILSGGNEQLF.

CDR3 nucleotides: TGTGCCAGCAGCTTGGAAGTATGGCGGTCCGGGTTGGGGACCCAGTACTTC. Translating it yields CASSLEVWRSGLGTQYF. This chain connects TRBV5-8 to TRBJ2-5; D not certain. CDR1 and CDR2 from the germline V gene are SGHTS and YDEGEE. The CDR3 spans 17 residues. Trimming stripped 0 bases from V and 7 bases from J, with 22 bases between.

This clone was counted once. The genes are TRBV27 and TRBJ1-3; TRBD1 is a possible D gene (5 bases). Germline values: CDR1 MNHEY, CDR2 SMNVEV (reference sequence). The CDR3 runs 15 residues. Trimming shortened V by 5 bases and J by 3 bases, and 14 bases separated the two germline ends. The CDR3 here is CASSKNTGGGNTIYF. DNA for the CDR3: TGTGCCAGCAGTAAAAACACAGGTGGTGGAAACACCATATATTTT.

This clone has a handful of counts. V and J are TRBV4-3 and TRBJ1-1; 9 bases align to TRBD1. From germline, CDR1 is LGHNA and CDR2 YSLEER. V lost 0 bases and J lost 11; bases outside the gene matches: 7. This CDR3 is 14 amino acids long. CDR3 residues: CASSQDEDRGEAFF. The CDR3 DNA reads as TGCGCCAGCAGCCAAGATGAGGACAGGGGAGAGGCTTTCTTT.

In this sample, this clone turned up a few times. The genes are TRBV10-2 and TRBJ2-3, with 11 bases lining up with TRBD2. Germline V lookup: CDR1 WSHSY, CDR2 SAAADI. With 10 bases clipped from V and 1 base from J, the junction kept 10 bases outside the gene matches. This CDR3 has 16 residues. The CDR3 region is CATDTSLAGGTDTQYF. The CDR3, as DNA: TGCGCCACCGATACCTCACTAGCGGGGGGCACAGATACGCAGTATTTT.

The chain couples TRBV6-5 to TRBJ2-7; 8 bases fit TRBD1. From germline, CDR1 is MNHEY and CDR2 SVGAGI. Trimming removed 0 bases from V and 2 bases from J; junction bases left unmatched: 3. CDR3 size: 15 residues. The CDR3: CASSYSRTGPYEQYF. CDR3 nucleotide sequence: TGTGCCAGCAGTTACTCGAGGACAGGGCCCTACGAGCAGTACTTC.

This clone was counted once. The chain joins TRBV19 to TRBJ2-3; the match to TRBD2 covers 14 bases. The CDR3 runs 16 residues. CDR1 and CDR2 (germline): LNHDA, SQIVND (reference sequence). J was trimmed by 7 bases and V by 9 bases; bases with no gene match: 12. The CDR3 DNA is TGTGCCAGCAGAATCGGGACTAGCGGGAGTCGGAATACGCAGTATTTT. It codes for CASRIGTSGSRNTQYF.

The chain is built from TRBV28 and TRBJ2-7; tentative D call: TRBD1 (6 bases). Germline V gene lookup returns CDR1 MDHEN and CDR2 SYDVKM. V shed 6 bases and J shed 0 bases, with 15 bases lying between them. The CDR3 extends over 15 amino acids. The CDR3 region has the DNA TGTGCCAGCAGCCTATCGGACAGAAGCTCCTACGAGCAGTACTTC. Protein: CASSLSDRSSYEQYF.

This CDR3 reads CASSGNEEQFF. CDR3 DNA: TGTGCCAGTAGCGGGAACGAAGAGCAGTTCTTC. The chain carries TRBV10-3 and TRBJ2-1; TRBD2 agrees at 8 bases. Per germline, CDR1 ENHRY and CDR2 SYGVKD. The junction had 6 bases not matched to a gene; V was cut back by 10 bases and J by 10 bases. The CDR3 is 11 amino acids.

CDR3 sequence reads: CASSLARGSRANEQFF. CDR3 nucleotides: TGTGCCAGCAGCTTAGCGCGGGGGTCTCGGGCCAATGAGCAGTTCTTC. The chain recombines TRBV11-2 with TRBJ2-1; 7 bases agree with TRBD2. This CDR3 comprises 16 residues. Germline CDR1 SGHAT, CDR2 FQNNGV. Germline trimming cut 1 base from V and 6 bases from J; bases unmatched to any gene: 9.